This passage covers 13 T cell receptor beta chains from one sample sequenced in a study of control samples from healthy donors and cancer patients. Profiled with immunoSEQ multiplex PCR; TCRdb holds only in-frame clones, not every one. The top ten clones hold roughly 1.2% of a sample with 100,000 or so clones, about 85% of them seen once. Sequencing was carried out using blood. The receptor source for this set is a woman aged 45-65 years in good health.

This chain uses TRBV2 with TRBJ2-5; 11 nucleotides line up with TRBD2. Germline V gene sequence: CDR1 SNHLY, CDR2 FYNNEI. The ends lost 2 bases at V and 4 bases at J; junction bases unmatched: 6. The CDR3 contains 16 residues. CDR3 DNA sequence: TGTGCCAGCAGTGAATCGATTAGCGGGAGGGGAGAGACCCAGTACTTC. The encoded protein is CASSESISGRGETQYF.

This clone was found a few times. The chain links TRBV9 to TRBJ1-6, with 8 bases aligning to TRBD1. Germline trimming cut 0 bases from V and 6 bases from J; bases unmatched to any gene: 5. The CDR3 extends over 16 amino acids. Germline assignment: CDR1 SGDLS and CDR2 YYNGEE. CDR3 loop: CASSVDHGQGNSPLHF. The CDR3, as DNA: TGTGCCAGCAGCGTAGATCACGGACAGGGTAATTCACCCCTCCACTTT.

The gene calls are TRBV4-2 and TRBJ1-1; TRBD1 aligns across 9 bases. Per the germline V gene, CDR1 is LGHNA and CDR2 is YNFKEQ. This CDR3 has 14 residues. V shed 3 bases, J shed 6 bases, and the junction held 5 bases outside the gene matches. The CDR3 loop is CASSQGQGGSEAFF. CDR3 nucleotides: TGTGCCAGCAGCCAGGGACAGGGTGGTTCTGAAGCTTTCTTT.

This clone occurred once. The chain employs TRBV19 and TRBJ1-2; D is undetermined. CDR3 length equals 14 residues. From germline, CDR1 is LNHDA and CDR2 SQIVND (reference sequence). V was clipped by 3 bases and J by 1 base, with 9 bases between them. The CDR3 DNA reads TGTGCCAGTAGTATGCCGGGTCTTAACTATGGCTACACCTTC. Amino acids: CASSMPGLNYGYTF.

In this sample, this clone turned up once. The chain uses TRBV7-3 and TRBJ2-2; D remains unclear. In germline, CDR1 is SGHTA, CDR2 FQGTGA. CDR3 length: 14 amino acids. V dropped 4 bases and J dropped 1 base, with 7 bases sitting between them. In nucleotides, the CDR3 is TGTGCCAGCAGCTCCTCAGGGAACACCGGGGAGCTGTTTTTT. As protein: CASSSSGNTGELFF. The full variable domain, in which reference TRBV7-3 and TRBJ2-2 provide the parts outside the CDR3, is GAGVSQTPSNKVTEKGKYVELRCDPISGHTALYWYRQSLGQGPEFLIYFQGTGAADDSGLPNDRFFAVRPEGSVSTLKIQRTERGDSAVYLCASSSSGNTGELFFGEGSRLTVL.

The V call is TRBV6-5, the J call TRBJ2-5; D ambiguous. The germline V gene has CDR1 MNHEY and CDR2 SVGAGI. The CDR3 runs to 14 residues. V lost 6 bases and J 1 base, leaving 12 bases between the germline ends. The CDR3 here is CASRKGGAQETQYF. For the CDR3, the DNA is TGTGCCAGCAGGAAGGGTGGAGCCCAAGAGACCCAGTACTTC.

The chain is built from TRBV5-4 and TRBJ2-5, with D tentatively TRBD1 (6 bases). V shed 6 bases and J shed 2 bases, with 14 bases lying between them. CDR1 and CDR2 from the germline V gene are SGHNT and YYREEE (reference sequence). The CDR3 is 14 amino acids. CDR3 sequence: CASTSGTNQETQYF. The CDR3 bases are TGTGCCAGCACCTCGGGGACAAATCAAGAGACCCAGTACTTC.

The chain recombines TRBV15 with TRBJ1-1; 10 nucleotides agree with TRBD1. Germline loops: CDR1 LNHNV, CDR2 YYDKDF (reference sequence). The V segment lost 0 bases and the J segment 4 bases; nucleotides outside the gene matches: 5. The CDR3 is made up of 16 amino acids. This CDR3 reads CATSRETGTGATEAFF. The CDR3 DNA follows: TGTGCCACCAGCAGAGAAACCGGGACAGGGGCCACTGAAGCTTTCTTT.

CDR3 region: CASSLWDTNTEAFF. As DNA, the CDR3 is TGTGCCAGCAGCTTATGGGACACGAACACTGAAGCTTTCTTT. The chain links TRBV11-3 to TRBJ1-1; a weak D match, TRBD1 (6 bases). The CDR3 runs to 14 residues. Trimming left V 2 bases short and J 1 base short, with 8 bases between. The germline CDR1 and CDR2 sequences are SGHNT and YENEEA.

CDR3 in DNA: TGTGCCAGCAGTTTACCGGGACAGGGGGTCTCTGGGGCCAACGTCCTGACTTTC. Protein product: CASSLPGQGVSGANVLTF. This sequence joins TRBV28 and TRBJ2-6; 11 bases match TRBD1. V lost 2 bases to trimming and J lost 0 bases; unmatched junction nucleotides: 3. The CDR3 covers 18 residues. CDR1 is MDHEN, CDR2 SYDVKM, per germline.

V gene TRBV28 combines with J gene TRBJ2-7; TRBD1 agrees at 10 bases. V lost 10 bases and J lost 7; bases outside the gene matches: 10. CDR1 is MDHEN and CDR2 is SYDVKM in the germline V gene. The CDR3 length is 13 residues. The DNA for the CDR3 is TGTGCCACCCGCGCGGGACAGGGGTTAGAGCAGTACTTC. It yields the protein CATRAGQGLEQYF.

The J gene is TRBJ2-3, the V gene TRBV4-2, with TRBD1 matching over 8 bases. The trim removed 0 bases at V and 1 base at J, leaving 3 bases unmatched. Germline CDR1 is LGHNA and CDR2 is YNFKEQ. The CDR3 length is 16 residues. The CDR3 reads CASSQDQTGGTDTQYF. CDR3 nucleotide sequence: TGTGCCAGCAGCCAAGATCAGACAGGGGGCACAGATACGCAGTATTTT.

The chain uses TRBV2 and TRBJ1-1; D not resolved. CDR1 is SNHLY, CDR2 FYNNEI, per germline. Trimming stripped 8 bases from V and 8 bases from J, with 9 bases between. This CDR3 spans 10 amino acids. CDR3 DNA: TGTGCCAGCGCATCGGACGAAGCTTTCTTT. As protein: CASASDEAFF. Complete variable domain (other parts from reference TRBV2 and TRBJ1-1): EPEVTQTPSHQVTQMGQEVILRCVPISNHLYFYWYRQILGQKVEFLVSFYNNEISEKSEIFDDQFSVERPDGSNFTLKIRSTKLEDSAMYFCASASDEAFFGQGTRLTVV.